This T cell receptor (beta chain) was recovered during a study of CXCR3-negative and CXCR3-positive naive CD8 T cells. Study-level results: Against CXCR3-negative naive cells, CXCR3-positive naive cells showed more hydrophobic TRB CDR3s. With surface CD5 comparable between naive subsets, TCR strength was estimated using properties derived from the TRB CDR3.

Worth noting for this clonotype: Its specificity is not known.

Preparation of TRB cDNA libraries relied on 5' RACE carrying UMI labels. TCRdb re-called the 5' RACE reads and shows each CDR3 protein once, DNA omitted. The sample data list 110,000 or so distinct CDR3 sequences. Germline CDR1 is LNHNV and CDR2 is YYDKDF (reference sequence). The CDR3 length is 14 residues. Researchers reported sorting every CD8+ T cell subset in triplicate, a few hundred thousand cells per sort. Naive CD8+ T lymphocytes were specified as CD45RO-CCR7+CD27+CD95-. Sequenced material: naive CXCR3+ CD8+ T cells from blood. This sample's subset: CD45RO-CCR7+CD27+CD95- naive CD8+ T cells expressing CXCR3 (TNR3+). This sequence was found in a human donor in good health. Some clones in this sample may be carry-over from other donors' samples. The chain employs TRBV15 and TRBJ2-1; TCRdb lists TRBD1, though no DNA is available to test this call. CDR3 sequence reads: CATRPGAGEDEQFF. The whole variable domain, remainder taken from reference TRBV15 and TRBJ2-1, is DAMVIQNPRYQVTQFGKPVTLSCSQTLNHNVMYWYQQKSSQAPKLLFHYYDKDFNNEADTPDNFQSRRPNTSFCFLDIRSPGLGDTAMYLCATRPGAGEDEQFFGPGTRLTVL.